The entry that follows covers one TCR beta chain sequence. Its matching antigen is unknown. The sample comes from a study of T cell responses to AZD1222 COVID-19 vaccine. Study observations and caveats: Baseline antibody screening turned up just a handful of seropositive AZD1222 recipients. A mostly white British donor set with more females was recruited, and clonal diversity was possibly underestimated.

Libraries were prepared by immunoSEQ multiplex PCR; TCRdb keeps only in-frame clonotypes and omits some of them. The sample yields 95,000 or so clones, roughly nine tenths seen once. CDR1 MGHRA and CDR2 YSYEKL come from the germline V gene. V dropped 1 base and J dropped 8; count of bases not matched to a gene: 7. This CDR3 comprises 16 residues. J is TRBJ2-2 and V is TRBV4-1; 10 bases fit TRBD2. This clonotype originated in an adult who received the AZD1222 COVID-19 vaccine. The sequences come from peripheral blood, collected 28 days after the second AZD1222 dose. DNA of the CDR3: TGCGCCAGCAGCCAAGTACCTAGCGGGAGTTCTGGGGAGCTGTTTTTT. It specifies CASSQVPSGSSGELFF.